This entry is about one T cell receptor beta chain. The antigen is unknown. Per germline, CDR1 MDHEN and CDR2 SYDVKM. The CDR3 totals 15 residues. The sample belongs to a study of CXCR3-negative and CXCR3-positive naive CD8 T cells. Study findings and constraints: Relative to CXCR3-negative naive cells, CXCR3-positive naive cells had more hydrophobic TRB CDR3s.

Investigators sorted each CD8+ T cell subset in triplicate, taking hundreds of thousands of cells each time. In preparing the TRB cDNA libraries, 5' RACE with UMI labels was used. TCRdb re-called the 5' RACE reads and gives one entry per CDR3 protein, without DNA. The sample features some 50,000 distinct CDR3 sequences, with approximately 0.52% in its top ten. The receptor's source is a human donor in good health. Some clones in this sample may be carry-over from other donors' samples. The material sequenced was naive CXCR3+ CD8+ T cells from blood. As to subset: CD45RO-CCR7+CD27+CD95- naive CD8+ T cells expressing CXCR3 (TNR3+). The chain carries TRBV28 and TRBJ2-1; as DNA is missing, the TRBD2 call by TCRdb cannot be tested. CDR3 loop: CASSLLAGETNEQFF.